The present TCR beta chain was sequenced within a study of graft-versus-host responses after intestinal transplantation. Study-wide context: Multivisceral, liver-intestinal, or isolated intestinal transplants were received by the recipients. Tacrolimus and steroids were given for 2 to 3 years to all recipients after anti-thymocyte globulin induction.

Study results and caveats: GvH clones were found in recipient marrow; some appeared first in ileum or blood. Individuals carrying graft-donor T cell macrochimerism showed high graft-versus-host to host-versus-graft clonal ratios in allografts.

Some clones are missing from TCRdb's copy, which holds only in-frame ones; the method was immunoSEQ multiplex PCR. The repertoire holds under 90,000 clones, with 90% as singletons. As to this clone: Its antigen is currently unknown.

The CDR3 is made up of 15 amino acids. Germline V gene sequence: CDR1 SQVTM, CDR2 ANQGSEA. Trimming cost V 7 bases and J 4 bases; bases outside gene matches: 8. The receptor's source is a human donor who was the organ donor for an intestinal transplant. The sample consisted of unstimulated CD8+ T cells sorted from spleen or lymph node cells, taken before transplant. The chain uses TRBV29-1 and TRBJ2-2; TRBD1 agrees at 11 bases. The CDR3 DNA sequence: TGCAGCGCCACGGACAGGGGGCGCGTCACCGGGGAGCTGTTTTTT. Translated, it gives CSATDRGRVTGELFF.